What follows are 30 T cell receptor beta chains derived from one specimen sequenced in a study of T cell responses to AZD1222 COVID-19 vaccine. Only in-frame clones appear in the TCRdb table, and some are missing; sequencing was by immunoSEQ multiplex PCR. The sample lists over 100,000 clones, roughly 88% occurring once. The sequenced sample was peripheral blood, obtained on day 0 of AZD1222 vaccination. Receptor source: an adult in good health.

The CDR3 DNA follows: TGTGCCAGCAGCGCTCGAGGGGCGATCGGCACTGAAGCTTTCTTT. Residues: CASSARGAIGTEAFF. The V and J genes are TRBV9 and TRBJ1-1; D perhaps matches TRBD1 (5 bases). The CDR3 covers 15 residues. V was clipped by 3 bases and J by 4 bases, with 16 bases between them. Per germline, CDR1 SGDLS and CDR2 YYNGEE. Together with reference TRBV9 and TRBJ1-1, the CDR3 gives the full variable domain: DSGVTQTPKHLITATGQRVTLRCSPRSGDLSVYWYQQSLDQGLQFLIQYYNGEERAKGNILERFSAQQFPDLHSELNLSSLELGDSALYFCASSARGAIGTEAFFGQGTRLTVV.

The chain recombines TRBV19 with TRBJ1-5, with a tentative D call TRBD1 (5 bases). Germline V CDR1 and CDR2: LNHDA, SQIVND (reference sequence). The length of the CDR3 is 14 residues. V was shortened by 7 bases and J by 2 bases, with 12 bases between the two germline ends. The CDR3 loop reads CASMGGWRNQPQHF. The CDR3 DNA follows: TGTGCCAGTATGGGGGGGTGGCGCAATCAGCCCCAGCATTTT.

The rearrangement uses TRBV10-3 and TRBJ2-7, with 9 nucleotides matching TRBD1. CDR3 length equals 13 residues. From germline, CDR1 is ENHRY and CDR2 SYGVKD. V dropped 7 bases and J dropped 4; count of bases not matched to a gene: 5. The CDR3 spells CAINGDRDYEQYF. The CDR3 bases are TGTGCCATCAATGGGGACAGGGATTACGAGCAGTACTTC.

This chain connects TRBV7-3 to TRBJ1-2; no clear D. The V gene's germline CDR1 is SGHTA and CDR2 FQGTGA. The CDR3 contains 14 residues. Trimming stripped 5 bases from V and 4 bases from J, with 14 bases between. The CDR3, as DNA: TGTGCCAGCAGCCCCCGACCCAGTAGCTATGGCTACACCTTC. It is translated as CASSPRPSSYGYTF.

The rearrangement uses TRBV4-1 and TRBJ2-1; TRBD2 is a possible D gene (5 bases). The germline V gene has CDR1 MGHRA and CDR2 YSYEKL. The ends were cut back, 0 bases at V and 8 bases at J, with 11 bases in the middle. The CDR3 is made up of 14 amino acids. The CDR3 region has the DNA TGCGCCAGCAGCCAAGATCCTAGCCGCGATGAGCAGTTCTTC. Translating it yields CASSQDPSRDEQFF.

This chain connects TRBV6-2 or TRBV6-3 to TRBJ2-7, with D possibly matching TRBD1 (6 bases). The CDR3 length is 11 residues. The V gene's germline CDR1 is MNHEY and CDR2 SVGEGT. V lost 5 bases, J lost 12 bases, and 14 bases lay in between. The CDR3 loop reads CASSDRDKRYF. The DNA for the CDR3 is TGTGCCAGCAGTGATCGGGACAAGAGGTACTTC.

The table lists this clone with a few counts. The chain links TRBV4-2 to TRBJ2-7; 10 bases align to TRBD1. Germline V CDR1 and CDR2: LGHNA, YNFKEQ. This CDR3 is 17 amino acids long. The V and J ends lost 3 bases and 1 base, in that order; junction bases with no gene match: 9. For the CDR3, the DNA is TGTGCCAGCAGCCAGGGTACCGGGACAGGGGCTTCCTACGAGCAGTACTTC. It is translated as CASSQGTGTGASYEQYF.

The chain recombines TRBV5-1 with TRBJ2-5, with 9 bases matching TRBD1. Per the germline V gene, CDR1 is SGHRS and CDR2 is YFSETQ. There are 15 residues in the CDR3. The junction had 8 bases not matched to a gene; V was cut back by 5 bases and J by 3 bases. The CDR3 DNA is TGCGCCAGCAGTTACACCGGGACAGGGAAAGAGACCCAGTACTTC. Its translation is CASSYTGTGKETQYF.

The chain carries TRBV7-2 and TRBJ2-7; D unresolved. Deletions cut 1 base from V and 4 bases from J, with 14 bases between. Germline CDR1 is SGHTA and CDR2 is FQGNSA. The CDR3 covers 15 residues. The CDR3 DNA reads TGTGCCAGCAGCTTAGGAGTTTCGTATATTTACGAGCAGTACTTC. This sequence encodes CASSLGVSYIYEQYF.

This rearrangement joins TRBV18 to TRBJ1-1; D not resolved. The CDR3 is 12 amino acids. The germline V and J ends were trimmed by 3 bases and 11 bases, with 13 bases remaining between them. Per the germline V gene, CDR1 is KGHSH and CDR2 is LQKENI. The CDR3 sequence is CASSPTYSLAFF. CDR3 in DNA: TGTGCCAGCTCACCGACCTACTCTCTGGCTTTCTTT.

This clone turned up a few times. CDR3 sequence (DNA): TGCGCCAGCAGCCTCGGGACAGCCTCCTACGAGCAGTACTTC. Translating gives CASSLGTASYEQYF. The chain combines TRBV5-1 with TRBJ2-7, with 7 bases matching TRBD1. Germline assignment: CDR1 SGHRS and CDR2 YFSETQ. CDR3 size: 14 residues. J was trimmed by 0 bases and V by 4 bases; bases with no gene match: 4.

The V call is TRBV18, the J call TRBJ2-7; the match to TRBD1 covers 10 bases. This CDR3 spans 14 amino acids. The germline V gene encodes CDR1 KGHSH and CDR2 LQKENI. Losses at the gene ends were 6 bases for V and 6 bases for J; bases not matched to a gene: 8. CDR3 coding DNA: TGTGCCAGCTCGTTGGGACAGGGGTCGGTCGAGCAGTACTTC. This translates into CASSLGQGSVEQYF. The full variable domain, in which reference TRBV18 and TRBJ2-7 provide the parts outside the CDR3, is NAGVMQNPRHLVRRRGQEARLRCSPMKGHSHVYWYRQLPEEGLKFMVYLQKENIIDESGMPKERFSAEFPKEGPSILRIQQVVRGDSAAYFCASSLGQGSVEQYFGPGTRLTVT.

CDR3 DNA: TGTGCCAGCAGTTTTCGTGGTATCCGGGGGGTGGCAGATACGCAGTATTTT. This codes for CASSFRGIRGVADTQYF. The chain employs TRBV27 and TRBJ2-3; the match to TRBD2 covers 7 bases. The CDR3 totals 17 residues. Unmatched junction bases numbered 13, after V lost 3 bases and J lost 4 bases. Germline loops: CDR1 MNHEY, CDR2 SMNVEV (reference sequence).

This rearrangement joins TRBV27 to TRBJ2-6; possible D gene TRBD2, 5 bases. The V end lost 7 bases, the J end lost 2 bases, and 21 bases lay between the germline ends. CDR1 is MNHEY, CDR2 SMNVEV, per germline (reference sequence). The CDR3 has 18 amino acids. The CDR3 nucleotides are TGTGCCAGCATTGGGGTGTTCGGGAAATTAACTGGGGCCAACGTCCTGACTTTC. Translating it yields CASIGVFGKLTGANVLTF.

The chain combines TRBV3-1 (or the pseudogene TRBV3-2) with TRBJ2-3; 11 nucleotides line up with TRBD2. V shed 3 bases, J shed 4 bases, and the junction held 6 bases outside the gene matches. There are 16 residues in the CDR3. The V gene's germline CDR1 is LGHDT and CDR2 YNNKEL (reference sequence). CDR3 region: CASSHQRGLAADTQYF. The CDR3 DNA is TGTGCCAGCAGCCACCAAAGGGGACTAGCGGCAGATACGCAGTATTTT.

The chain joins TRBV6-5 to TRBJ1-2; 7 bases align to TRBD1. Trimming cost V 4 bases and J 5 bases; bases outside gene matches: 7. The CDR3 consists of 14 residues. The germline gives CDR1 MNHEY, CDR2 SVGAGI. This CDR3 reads CASSSVGGAYGYTF. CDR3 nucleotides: TGTGCCAGCAGTTCGGTAGGGGGCGCTTATGGCTACACCTTC.

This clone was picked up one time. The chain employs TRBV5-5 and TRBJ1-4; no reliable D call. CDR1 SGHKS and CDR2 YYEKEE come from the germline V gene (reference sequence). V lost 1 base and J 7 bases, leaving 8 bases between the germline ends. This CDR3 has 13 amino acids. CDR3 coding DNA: TGTGCCAGCAGCTTGTTGGCAGTTGAAAAACTGTTTTTT. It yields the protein CASSLLAVEKLFF.

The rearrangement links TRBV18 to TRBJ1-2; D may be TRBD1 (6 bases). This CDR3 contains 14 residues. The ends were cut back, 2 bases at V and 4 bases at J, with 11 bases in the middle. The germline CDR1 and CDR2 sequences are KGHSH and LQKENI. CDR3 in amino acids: CASSPKQGSYGYTF. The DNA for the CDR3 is TGTGCCAGCTCACCAAAACAGGGTAGCTATGGCTACACCTTC.

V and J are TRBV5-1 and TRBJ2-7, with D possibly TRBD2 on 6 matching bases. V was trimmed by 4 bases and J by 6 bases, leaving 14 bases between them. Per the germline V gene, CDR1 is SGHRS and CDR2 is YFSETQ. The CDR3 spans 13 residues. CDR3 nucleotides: TGCGCCAGCAGCCCGGGGGTTATCGGCGAGCAGTACTTC. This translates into CASSPGVIGEQYF.

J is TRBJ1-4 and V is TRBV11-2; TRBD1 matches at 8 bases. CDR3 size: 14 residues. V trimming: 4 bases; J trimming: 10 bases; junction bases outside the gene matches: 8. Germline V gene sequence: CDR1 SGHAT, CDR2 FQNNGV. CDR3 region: CASSSGQGRRKLFF. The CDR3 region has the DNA TGTGCCAGCAGCTCCGGACAGGGCCGGCGAAAACTGTTTTTT.

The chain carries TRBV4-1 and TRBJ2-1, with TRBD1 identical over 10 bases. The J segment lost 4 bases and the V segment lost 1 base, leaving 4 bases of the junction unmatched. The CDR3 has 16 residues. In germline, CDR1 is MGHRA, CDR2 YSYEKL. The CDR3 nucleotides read TGCGCCAGCAGCCAAGTGACAGGGGGCTTGTACAATGAGCAGTTCTTC. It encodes CASSQVTGGLYNEQFF.

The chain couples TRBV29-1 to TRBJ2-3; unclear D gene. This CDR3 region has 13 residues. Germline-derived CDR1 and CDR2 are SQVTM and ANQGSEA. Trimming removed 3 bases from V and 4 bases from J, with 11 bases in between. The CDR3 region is CSVDLRVSDTQYF. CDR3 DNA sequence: TGCAGCGTTGATTTACGGGTCTCAGATACGCAGTATTTT.

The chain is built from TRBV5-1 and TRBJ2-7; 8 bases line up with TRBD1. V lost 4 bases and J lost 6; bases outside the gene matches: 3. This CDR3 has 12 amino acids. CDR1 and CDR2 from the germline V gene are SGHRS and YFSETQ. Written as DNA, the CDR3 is TGCGCCAGCAGCCCAGGACAGGGCGAGCAGTACTTC. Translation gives CASSPGQGEQYF.

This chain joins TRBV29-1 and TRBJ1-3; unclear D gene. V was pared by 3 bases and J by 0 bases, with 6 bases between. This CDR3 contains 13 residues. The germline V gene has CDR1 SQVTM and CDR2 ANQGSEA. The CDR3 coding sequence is TGCAGCGTTGAGTCCCTCTCTGGAAACACCATATATTTT. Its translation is CSVESLSGNTIYF.

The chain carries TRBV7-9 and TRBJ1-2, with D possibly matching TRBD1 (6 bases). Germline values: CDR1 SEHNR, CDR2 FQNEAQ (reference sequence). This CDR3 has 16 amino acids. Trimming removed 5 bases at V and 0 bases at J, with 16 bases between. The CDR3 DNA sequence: TGTGCCAGCAGCATAAGGAGGACAGCTTCTAACTATGGCTACACCTTC. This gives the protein CASSIRRTASNYGYTF.

The DNA for the CDR3 is TGTGCCAGCTCACCGACACTAGCGGGGGATCGGGATACGCAGTATTTT. Its protein is CASSPTLAGDRDTQYF. This sequence joins TRBV18 and TRBJ2-3, with TRBD2 matching 11 bases. Germline trimming cut 3 bases from V and 6 bases from J; bases unmatched to any gene: 8. The CDR3 contains 16 residues. Germline-derived CDR1 and CDR2 are KGHSH and LQKENI.

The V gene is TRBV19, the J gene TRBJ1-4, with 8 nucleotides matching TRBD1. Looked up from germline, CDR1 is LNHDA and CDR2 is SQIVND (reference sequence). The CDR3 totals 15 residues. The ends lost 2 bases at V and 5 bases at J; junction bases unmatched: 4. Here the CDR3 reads CASSITTGVNEKLFF. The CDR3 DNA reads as TGTGCCAGTAGTATAACGACAGGGGTAAATGAAAAACTGTTTTTT. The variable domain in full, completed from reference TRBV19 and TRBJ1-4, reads DGGITQSPKYLFRKEGQNVTLSCEQNLNHDAMYWYRQDPGQGLRLIYYSQIVNDFQKGDIAEGYSVSREKKESFPLTVTSAQKNPTAFYLCASSITTGVNEKLFFGSGTQLSVL.

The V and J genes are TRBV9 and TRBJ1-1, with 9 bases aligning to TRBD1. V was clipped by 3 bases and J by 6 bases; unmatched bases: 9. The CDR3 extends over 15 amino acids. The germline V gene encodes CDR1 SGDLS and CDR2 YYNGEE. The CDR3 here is CASSEGGQGFPEAFF. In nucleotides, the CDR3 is TGTGCCAGCAGCGAGGGAGGACAGGGGTTCCCTGAAGCTTTCTTT.

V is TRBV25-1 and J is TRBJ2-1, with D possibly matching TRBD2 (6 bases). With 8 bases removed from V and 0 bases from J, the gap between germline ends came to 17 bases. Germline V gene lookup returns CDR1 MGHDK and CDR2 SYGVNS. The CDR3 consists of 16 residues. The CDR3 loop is CASSPTRGFSYNEQFF. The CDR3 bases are TGTGCCAGCTCACCCACCCGGGGGTTCTCCTACAATGAGCAGTTCTTC.

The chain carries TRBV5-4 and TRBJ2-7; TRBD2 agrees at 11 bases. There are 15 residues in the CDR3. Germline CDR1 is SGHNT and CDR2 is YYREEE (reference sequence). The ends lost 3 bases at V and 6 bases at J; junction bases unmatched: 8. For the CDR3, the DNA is TGTGCCAGCAGCTATATAACAACTAGCGGGGGCGAGCAGTACTTC. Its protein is CASSYITTSGGEQYF.